This TCR beta chain appears in the sequencing data of a study of human versus mouse CDR3 diversity and MHC coevolution. Naive CD4 T cells, CD45RO-negative and CD62L-positive, were flow-sorted from PBMCs. Method: immunoSEQ multiplex PCR; TCRdb's copy keeps in-frame clones and lacks some. The data show around 59,000 clones, around 94% seen once. Trimming at V came to 2 bases and at J to 4 bases, leaving 3 bases not matched to a gene. From germline, CDR1 is PRHDT and CDR2 FYEKMQ (reference sequence). The CDR3 totals 16 residues. The J gene is TRBJ2-3, the V gene TRBV13; 13 nucleotides align to TRBD2. Material for sequencing was naive CD4+ T cells from blood. Indicated subset: CD45RO-negative CD62L-positive naive CD4 T cells. The receptor comes from a person aged 55 to 69 in good health. The CDR3 is CASSLRTSGSADTQYF. The CDR3 DNA reads as TGTGCCAGCAGCTTACGGACTAGCGGGAGTGCAGATACGCAGTATTTT. The whole variable domain, filled in from reference TRBV13 and TRBJ2-3, reads AAGVIQSPRHLIKEKRETATLKCYPIPRHDTVYWYQQGPGQDPQFLISFYEKMQSDKGSIPDRFSAQQFSDYHSELNMSSLELGDSALYFCASSLRTSGSADTQYFGPGTRLTVL.